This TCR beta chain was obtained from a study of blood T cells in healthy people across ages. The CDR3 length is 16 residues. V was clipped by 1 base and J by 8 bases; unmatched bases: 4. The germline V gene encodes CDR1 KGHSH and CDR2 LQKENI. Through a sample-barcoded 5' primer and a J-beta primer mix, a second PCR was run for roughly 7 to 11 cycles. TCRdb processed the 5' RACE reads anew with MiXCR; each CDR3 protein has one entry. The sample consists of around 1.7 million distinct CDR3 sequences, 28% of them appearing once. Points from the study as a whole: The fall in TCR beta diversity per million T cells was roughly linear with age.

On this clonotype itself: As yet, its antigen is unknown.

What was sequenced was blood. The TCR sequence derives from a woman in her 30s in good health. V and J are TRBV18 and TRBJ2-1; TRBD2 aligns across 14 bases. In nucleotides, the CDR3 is TGTGCCAGCTCACCACGCGGACTAGCGGGAGGCGATGAGCAGTTCTTC. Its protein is CASSPRGLAGGDEQFF.